This T cell receptor (beta chain) was captured by sequencing in a study of OX40 agonist ivuxolimab in advanced cancers. The wider study: Treatment received earlier with anti-PD-1, anti-PD-L1 or anti-CTLA-4 agents was allowed, and around 36% had some.

In its sample, this clone was seen once. Using immunoSEQ multiplex PCR, the repertoire was profiled, and TCRdb retains in-frame clones only, with some absent. Of tens of thousands of clones listed, about 87% are singletons. The junction had 4 bases not matched to a gene; V was cut back by 7 bases and J by 6 bases. CDR3 length: 13 amino acids. Germline lookup yields CDR1 SGHAT and CDR2 FQDESV (reference sequence). With autoimmune disease history or systemic immunosuppression, patients were excluded. The clonotype was recovered from an adult with an advanced solid tumor such as melanoma, head and neck, liver or kidney cancer. The source was CD4+ or CD8+ T cells sorted from blood, collected in a trial of the OX40 agonist ivuxolimab. V and J are TRBV11-1 and TRBJ2-7, with 12 bases fitting TRBD2. The CDR3 reads CASMTSGSFEQYF. CDR3 sequence (DNA): TGTGCCAGCATGACTAGCGGGAGTTTCGAGCAGTACTTC.